This T cell receptor beta chain was recorded in a study of blood T cells in healthy people across ages. Study-wide results and limits: TCR beta diversity, measured per million T cells, fell in a roughly linear way with age. It was held that the diversity estimates obtained from one million T cells were underestimates. Leaving the PBMCs unsorted stopped any conclusive comparison of naive versus antigen-experienced cells.

This clonotype was seen more than once but under ten times. Its antigen is as yet unknown. The CDR3 totals 14 residues. The germline V gene encodes CDR1 MNHNS and CDR2 SASEGT. Trimming removed 7 bases from V and 6 bases from J; junction bases left unmatched: 7. Per sample, at least 5 micrograms of total RNA were extracted. The second PCR ran roughly 6 to 12 cycles with a sample-barcoded 5' primer and J-beta primers. TCRdb independently ran MiXCR on the 5' RACE reads; one entry per CDR3 protein. The top ten hold under 25% of the sample, which has approximately 1,700,000 distinct CDR3 sequences, about two fifths seen once.

The source of this sequence is a human donor in good health. The chain couples TRBV6-1 to TRBJ2-1; 9 bases map to TRBD2. Sequences were obtained from blood. The CDR3 here is CASTGSTSGNEQFF. The CDR3 coding sequence is TGTGCCAGCACCGGATCGACTAGCGGCAATGAGCAGTTCTTC.